The 20 T cell receptor beta chains in this list originate from one sample, sequenced in a study of blood T cell repertoires in COVID-19. The table came from immunoSEQ multiplex PCR; TCRdb's copy has only in-frame clones and leaves some out. The sample includes fewer than 150,000 clones, about 89% of them seen just once. Sample: peripheral blood. Source of these receptors: a woman aged 55-70 years with acute or convalescent COVID-19.

The rearrangement uses TRBV5-6 and TRBJ1-4; no definite D call. The V and J ends lost 1 base and 9 bases respectively, with 19 bases between them. Germline V gene sequence: CDR1 SGHDT, CDR2 YYEEEE. This CDR3 region has 16 residues. The CDR3 region is CASSLYGPHAAQKLFF. In nucleotides, the CDR3 is TGTGCCAGCAGCTTGTATGGCCCCCACGCGGCTCAAAAACTGTTTTTT.

This sequence joins TRBV6-2 or TRBV6-3 and TRBJ1-1, with TRBD1 matching over 7 bases. The CDR3 runs 17 residues. The J segment lost 2 bases and the V segment lost 0 bases, leaving 9 bases of the junction unmatched. Per the germline V gene, CDR1 is MNHEY and CDR2 is SVGEGT. The CDR3 loop reads CASSYSPWDRVNTEAFF. The DNA of the CDR3 is TGTGCCAGCAGTTACTCGCCCTGGGACAGAGTCAACACTGAAGCTTTCTTT.

The chain links TRBV10-1 to TRBJ2-1; maybe TRBD2 (5 bases). The CDR3 totals 13 residues. The V end was cut by 4 bases, the J end by 16 bases, with 20 bases between. Germline V CDR1 and CDR2: WNHNN, SYGVQD (reference sequence). The DNA of the CDR3 is TGCGCCAGCAGTGTCAAAACGGACTCCCCGCGTTTCTTC. Protein: CASSVKTDSPRFF.

This clone was picked up one time. The rearrangement links TRBV2 to TRBJ2-7, with 7 bases fitting TRBD1. The junction had 11 bases not matched to a gene; V was cut back by 7 bases and J by 5 bases. CDR1 and CDR2 from the germline V gene are SNHLY and FYNNEI. The CDR3 runs to 14 residues. In nucleotides, the CDR3 is TGTGCCAGCAAGGAGACAGGGACCCGAGACGAGCAGTACTTC. This encodes CASKETGTRDEQYF.

V is TRBV4-1 and J is TRBJ1-1; tentatively, D is TRBD1 (6 bases). CDR1 and CDR2 from the germline V gene are MGHRA and YSYEKL. The germline V and J ends were trimmed by 5 bases and 1 base, with 17 bases remaining between them. This CDR3 has 16 amino acids. The CDR3 reads CASSAYPQGGNTEAFF. The CDR3 bases are TGCGCCAGCAGCGCCTATCCACAGGGTGGGAACACTGAAGCTTTCTTT.

The chain links TRBV7-3 to TRBJ1-1; D gene uncertain. Germline V lookup: CDR1 SGHTA, CDR2 FQGTGA. Deletions cut 3 bases from V and 1 base from J, with 18 bases between. The CDR3 extends over 17 amino acids. The CDR3 bases are TGTGCCAGCAGCTTTACCATGCAATTGAGGAGGAACACTGAAGCTTTCTTT. It translates to CASSFTMQLRRNTEAFF.

The chain is built from TRBV29-1 and TRBJ2-7; 13 nucleotides line up with TRBD2. Trimming at V came to 6 bases and at J to 3 bases, leaving 14 bases not matched to a gene. CDR1 and CDR2 (germline): SQVTM, ANQGSEA. There are 17 residues in the CDR3. In nucleotides, the CDR3 is TGCAGCGTATCGGGACTAGCGGGAAAGACGGGGGGCTACGAGCAGTACTTC. It specifies CSVSGLAGKTGGYEQYF.

V and J are TRBV30 and TRBJ1-5; a weak D match, TRBD1 (5 bases). Trimming cost V 2 bases and J 11 bases, with 13 bases left between them. From germline, CDR1 is GTSNPN and CDR2 SVGIG (reference sequence). The CDR3 is made up of 12 amino acids. This CDR3 is CAWSQSEGAQHF. The DNA for the CDR3 is TGTGCCTGGAGTCAGTCTGAAGGGGCCCAGCATTTT.

This clone was seen only a few times. The chain carries TRBV6-1 and TRBJ2-1, with no clear D. With 2 bases removed from V and 10 bases from J, the gap between germline ends came to 12 bases. This CDR3 is 13 amino acids long. Germline lookup yields CDR1 MNHNS and CDR2 SASEGT. The CDR3 sequence: CASSESYSTEQFF. DNA of the CDR3: TGTGCCAGCAGTGAAAGTTATAGTACGGAGCAGTTCTTC.

This clone appeared once. The V gene is TRBV18, the J gene TRBJ2-2; the D is unclear. This CDR3 has 16 amino acids. Germline CDR1 KGHSH, CDR2 LQKENI. The V end lost 4 bases, the J end lost 1 base, and 13 bases lay between the germline ends. Here the CDR3 DNA reads TGTGCCAGCTCACTCTTTCGTACAGAGAACACCGGGGAGCTGTTTTTT. Protein product: CASSLFRTENTGELFF.

The genes are TRBV5-4 and TRBJ2-1; D gene ambiguous. CDR1 and CDR2 from the germline V gene are SGHNT and YYREEE (reference sequence). Trimming removed 3 bases at V and 8 bases at J, with 6 bases between. There are 11 residues in the CDR3. CDR3 residues: CASSSQDEQFF. CDR3 in DNA: TGTGCCAGCAGCTCCCAGGATGAGCAGTTCTTC.

V gene TRBV12-3 or TRBV12-4 combines with J gene TRBJ1-1; D gene ambiguous. The CDR3 consists of 13 residues. The ends were cut back, 7 bases at V and 4 bases at J, with 13 bases in the middle. CDR3 in amino acids: CASTQRAGTEAFF. DNA of the CDR3: TGTGCCAGCACTCAACGGGCGGGCACTGAAGCTTTCTTT.

This clone was detected only once. The chain carries TRBV2 and TRBJ1-5; D not resolved. CDR1 and CDR2 (germline): SNHLY, FYNNEI. V lost 7 bases and J lost 3, with 7 bases in between. The CDR3 is 12 residues long. The CDR3 DNA reads TGTGCCAGCAACCGAGCCAATCAGCCCCAGCATTTT. Amino acids: CASNRANQPQHF.

The chain recombines TRBV5-1 with TRBJ2-1; TRBD2 matches 7 bases. The CDR3 length is 13 residues. Unmatched junction bases numbered 6, after V lost 3 bases and J lost 9 bases. CDR1 and CDR2 from the germline V gene are SGHRS and YFSETQ. CDR3 DNA sequence: TGCGCCAGCAGCTGGGATGCGGGAGTTGAGCAGTTCTTC. It translates to CASSWDAGVEQFF.

J is TRBJ1-5 and V is TRBV2, with 7 bases that match TRBD1. From germline, CDR1 is SNHLY and CDR2 FYNNEI. The CDR3 covers 14 residues. The junction had 8 bases not matched to a gene; V was cut back by 8 bases and J by 4 bases. In nucleotides, the CDR3 is TGTGCCAGCTCTCGGGACAGACTAAATCAGCCCCAGCATTTT. The encoded protein is CASSRDRLNQPQHF.

This sequence joins TRBV3-1 (or the pseudogene TRBV3-2) and TRBJ2-1, with D unresolved. The V end was cut by 1 base, the J end by 5 bases, with 12 bases between. Germline CDR1 reads LGHDT; CDR2 reads YNNKEL (reference sequence). The CDR3 consists of 15 residues. CDR3 protein: CASSQALLLNNEQFF. Here the CDR3 DNA reads TGTGCCAGCAGCCAAGCTCTACTACTCAACAATGAGCAGTTCTTC.

The V gene is TRBV30, the J gene TRBJ1-2; D remains unclear. Germline loops: CDR1 GTSNPN, CDR2 SVGIG (reference sequence). V was cut by 5 bases and J by 3 bases, with 16 bases left in between. This CDR3 comprises 14 residues. The CDR3 DNA reads TGTGCCTGGGAATTTACGGCAGGCTACTATGGCTACACCTTC. Translating it yields CAWEFTAGYYGYTF.

This chain joins TRBV15 and TRBJ2-4; TRBD2 agrees at 15 bases. J lost 9 bases, V lost 3 bases, and 6 bases had no gene match. The CDR3 sequence is 16 residues long. The V gene's germline CDR1 is LNHNV and CDR2 YYDKDF (reference sequence). CDR3 residues: CATSRDAGLAGGIQYF. The DNA of the CDR3 is TGTGCCACCAGCAGGGATGCGGGACTAGCGGGAGGCATTCAGTACTTC.

This clone was counted between two and nine times. This rearrangement joins TRBV11-2 to TRBJ2-1, with D unclear. The CDR3 consists of 12 residues. Looked up from germline, CDR1 is SGHAT and CDR2 is FQNNGV. V was pared by 1 base and J by 6 bases, with 4 bases between. CDR3 DNA: TGTGCCAGCAGCTTAGTTAGCAATGAGCAGTTCTTC. It specifies CASSLVSNEQFF.

The chain employs TRBV20-1 and TRBJ2-7, with D possibly matching TRBD1 (5 bases). The germline V gene has CDR1 DFQATT and CDR2 SNEGSKA (reference sequence). This CDR3 has 10 amino acids. Trimming stripped 5 bases from V and 6 bases from J, with 8 bases between. CDR3 sequence (DNA): TGCAGTGCTCTTGACAGCGAGCAGTACTTC. Translating it yields CSALDSEQYF.